The text below deals with one TCR beta chain. This clonotype was seen repeatedly, ten times or more. It has no known antigen specificity. Per-base qualities were not stored, and no clone one base away is much larger. The CDR3 has 16 amino acids, counting the end cysteine and phenylalanine. The CDR3 DNA has 48 bases and is translated from base 1. V was cut back by 5 bases and J by 0 bases, leaving a gap of 14 bases between them. For CDR1 and CDR2, the germline V gene lists MRHNA and SNTAGT. A case-control design nested within a healthcare worker cohort in London, UK, was used, with weekly nasopharyngeal swab PCR tests and blood sampling performed. Between 23 and 31 March 2020, the week of the UK lockdown, healthcare workers were enrolled and then followed up weekly for as long as 16 weeks. This sample is part of a study of early T cells in non-severe SARS-CoV-2 infection (dated by TCRdb to about 2021). About the investigation overall: Because TCR sequencing was done on bulk RNA from unsorted whole blood, the alpha and beta chains could not be paired. Here is what the overall study found, with its caveats: VDJdb matching was skewed toward anti-spike CD8 responses and likely underestimated virus-specific expansions by missing private and CD4 specificities.

Libraries were prepared through 5' RACE. Sequencing instrument: NextSeq 500. The TCR library protocol attached unique molecular identifiers to individual cDNA molecules to correct for sequencing error and PCR bias. Both TCR alpha and beta chains were sequenced, and tight co-correlation was observed between alpha and beta sequence abundances in each sample. For the original study's pipeline: Decombinator V4 was used to annotate the V gene, J gene and CDR3 of the TCR sequences. Expanded TCRs were defined as changing significantly between any two time points under a Poisson model with p below 0.0001. Abundances of TCRs were expressed as counts per million after normalisation to the total number of TCRs sequenced in each sample. TRAV1-2 paired with TRAJ12, TRAJ20 or TRAJ33 defined MAIT TCRs, while TRAV10 paired with TRAJ18 defined iNKT TCRs. VDJdb, accessed 1 November 2021, was searched for CMV, EBV and SARS-CoV-2 annotated TCRs, excluding TCRs annotated for multiple antigens. TCRdb took the public reads, trimmed them with fastp at Q25, ran MiXCR for clone calling and kept in-frame beta chains. Rows with a matching CDR3 protein are joined into one entry that keeps the most common DNA and genes. These V and J calls originate from TCRdb's pipeline instead of the authors' own analysis. The sample includes around 89,000 distinct CDR3 sequences, with under 15% observed a single time. The ten largest clones represent about 0.58% of the sample.

The sequence derives from an adult who was a healthcare worker with PCR-confirmed SARS-CoV-2 infection or an uninfected control (not recorded which). The sequencing sample was made of whole blood. The rearrangement joined TRBV6-4 to TRBJ2-1; the D gene is perhaps TRBD2, from 5 matching bases. The CDR3 corresponds to CASSSWTVSSYNEQFF. The sequence in DNA is TGTGCCAGCAGTTCGTGGACTGTCAGCTCCTACAATGAGCAGTTCTTC.